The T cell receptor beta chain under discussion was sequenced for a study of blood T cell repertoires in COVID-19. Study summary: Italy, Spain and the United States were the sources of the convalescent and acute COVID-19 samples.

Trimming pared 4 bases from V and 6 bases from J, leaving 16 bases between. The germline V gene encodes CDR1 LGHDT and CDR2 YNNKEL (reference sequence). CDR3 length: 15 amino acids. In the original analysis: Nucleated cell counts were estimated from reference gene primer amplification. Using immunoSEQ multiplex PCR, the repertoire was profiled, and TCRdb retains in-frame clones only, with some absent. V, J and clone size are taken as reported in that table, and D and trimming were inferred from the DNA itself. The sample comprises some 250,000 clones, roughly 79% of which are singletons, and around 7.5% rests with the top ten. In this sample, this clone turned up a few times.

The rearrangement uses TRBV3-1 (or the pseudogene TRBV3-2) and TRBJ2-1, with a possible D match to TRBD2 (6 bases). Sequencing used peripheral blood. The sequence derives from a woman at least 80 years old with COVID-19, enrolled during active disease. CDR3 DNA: TGTGCCAGCAGCCCACCTGGGAGGACGACCAATGAGCAGTTCTTC. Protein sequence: CASSPPGRTTNEQFF.